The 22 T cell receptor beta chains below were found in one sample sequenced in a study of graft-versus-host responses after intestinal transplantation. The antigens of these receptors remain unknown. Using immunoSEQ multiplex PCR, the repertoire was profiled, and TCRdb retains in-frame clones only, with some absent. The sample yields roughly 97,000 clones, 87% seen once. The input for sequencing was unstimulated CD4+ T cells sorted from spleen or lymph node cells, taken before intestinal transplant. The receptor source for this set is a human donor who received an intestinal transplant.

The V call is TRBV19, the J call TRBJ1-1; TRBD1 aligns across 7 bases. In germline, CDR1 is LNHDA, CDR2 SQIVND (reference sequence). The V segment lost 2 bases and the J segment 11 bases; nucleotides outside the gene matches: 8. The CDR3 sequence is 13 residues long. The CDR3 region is CASSIPDRRVAFF. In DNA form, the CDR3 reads TGTGCCAGTAGTATACCGGACAGGCGGGTGGCTTTCTTT.

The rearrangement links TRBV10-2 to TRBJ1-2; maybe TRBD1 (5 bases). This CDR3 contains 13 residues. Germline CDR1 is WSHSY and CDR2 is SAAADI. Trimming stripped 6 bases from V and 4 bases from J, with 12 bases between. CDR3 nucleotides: TGCGCCAGCAGACCCGGGGCCTCCTATGGCTACACCTTC. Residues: CASRPGASYGYTF.

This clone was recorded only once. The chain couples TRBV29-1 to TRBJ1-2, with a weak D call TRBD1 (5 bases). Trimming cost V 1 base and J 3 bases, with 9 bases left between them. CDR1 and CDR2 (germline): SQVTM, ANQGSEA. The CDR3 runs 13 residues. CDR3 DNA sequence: TGCAGCGTTGAAGGACTAGGGGACTATGGCTACACCTTC. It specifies CSVEGLGDYGYTF.

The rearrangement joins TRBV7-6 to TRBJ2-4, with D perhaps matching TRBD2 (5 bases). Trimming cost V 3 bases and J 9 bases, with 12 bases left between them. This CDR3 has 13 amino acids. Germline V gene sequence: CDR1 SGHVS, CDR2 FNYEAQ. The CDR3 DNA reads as TGTGCCAGCAGCTTTCGTCGGGAAAGCATTCAGTACTTC. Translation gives CASSFRRESIQYF.

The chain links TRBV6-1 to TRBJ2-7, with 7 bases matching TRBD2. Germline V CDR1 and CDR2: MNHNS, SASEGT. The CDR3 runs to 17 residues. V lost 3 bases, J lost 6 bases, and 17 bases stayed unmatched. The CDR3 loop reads CASSDRAIRRETSEQYF. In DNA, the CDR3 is TGTGCCAGCAGTGACAGGGCGATTCGGCGGGAGACATCCGAGCAGTACTTC.

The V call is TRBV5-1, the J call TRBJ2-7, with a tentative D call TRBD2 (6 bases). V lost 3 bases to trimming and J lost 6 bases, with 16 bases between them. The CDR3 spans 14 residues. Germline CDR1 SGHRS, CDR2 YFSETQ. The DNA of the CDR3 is TGCGCCAGCAGCTCCCTTGCCGGAGGGCTCGAGCAGTACTTC. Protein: CASSSLAGGLEQYF.

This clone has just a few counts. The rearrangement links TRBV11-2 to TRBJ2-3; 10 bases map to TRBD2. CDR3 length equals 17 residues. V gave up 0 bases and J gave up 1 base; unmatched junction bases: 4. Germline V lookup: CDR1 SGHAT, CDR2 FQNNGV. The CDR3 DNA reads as TGTGCCAGCAGCTTAGAGCTAGCGGGGGCCCGCACAGATACGCAGTATTTT. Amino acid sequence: CASSLELAGARTDTQYF.

The CDR3 reads CASSSYRLEAFF. The DNA of the CDR3 is TGTGCCAGCAGCTCCTACCGGCTTGAAGCTTTCTTT. The gene calls are TRBV7-9 and TRBJ1-1; D gene ambiguous. CDR3 length equals 12 residues. CDR1 SEHNR and CDR2 FQNEAQ come from the germline V gene (reference sequence). Trimming pared 4 bases from V and 7 bases from J, leaving 10 bases between.

For the CDR3, the DNA is TGTGCCAGCAGTCCCCAACAATTAGCGGGGGGCACAGATACGCAGTATTTT. Translating gives CASSPQQLAGGTDTQYF. The chain is built from TRBV2 and TRBJ2-3; 9 nucleotides align to TRBD2. V dropped 5 bases and J dropped 1; count of bases not matched to a gene: 10. Per the germline V gene, CDR1 is SNHLY and CDR2 is FYNNEI. This CDR3 spans 17 amino acids.

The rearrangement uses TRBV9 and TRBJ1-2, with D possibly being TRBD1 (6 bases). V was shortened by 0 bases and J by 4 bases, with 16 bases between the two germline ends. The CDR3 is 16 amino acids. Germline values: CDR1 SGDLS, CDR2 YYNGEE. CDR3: CASSVDSVEDSYGYTF. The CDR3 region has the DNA TGTGCCAGCAGCGTAGATTCGGTGGAGGACAGCTATGGCTACACCTTC.

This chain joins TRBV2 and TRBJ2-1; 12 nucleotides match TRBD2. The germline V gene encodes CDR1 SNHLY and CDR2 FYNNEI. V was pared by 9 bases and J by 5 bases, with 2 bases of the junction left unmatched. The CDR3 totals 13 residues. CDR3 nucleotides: TGTGCCAGGGGACTAGCGGGTCACAATGAGCAGTTCTTC. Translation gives CARGLAGHNEQFF.

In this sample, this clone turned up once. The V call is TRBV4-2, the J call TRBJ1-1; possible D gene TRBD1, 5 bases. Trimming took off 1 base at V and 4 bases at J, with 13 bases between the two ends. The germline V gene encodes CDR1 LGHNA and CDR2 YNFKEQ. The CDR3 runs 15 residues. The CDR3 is CASSQVSWGGTEAFF. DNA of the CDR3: TGTGCCAGCAGCCAAGTCAGTTGGGGGGGCACTGAAGCTTTCTTT.

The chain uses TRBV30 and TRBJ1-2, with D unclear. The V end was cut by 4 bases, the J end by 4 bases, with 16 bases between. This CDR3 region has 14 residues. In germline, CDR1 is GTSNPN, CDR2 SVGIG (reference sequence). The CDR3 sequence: CAWTLIGTPYGYTF. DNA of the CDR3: TGTGCCTGGACCCTGATAGGTACTCCCTATGGCTACACCTTC.

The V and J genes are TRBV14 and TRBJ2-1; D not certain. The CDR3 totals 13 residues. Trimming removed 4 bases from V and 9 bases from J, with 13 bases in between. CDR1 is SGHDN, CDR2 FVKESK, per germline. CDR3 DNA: TGTGCCAGCAGCCCTTTGGTCGCCCTTGAGCAGTTCTTC. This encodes CASSPLVALEQFF.

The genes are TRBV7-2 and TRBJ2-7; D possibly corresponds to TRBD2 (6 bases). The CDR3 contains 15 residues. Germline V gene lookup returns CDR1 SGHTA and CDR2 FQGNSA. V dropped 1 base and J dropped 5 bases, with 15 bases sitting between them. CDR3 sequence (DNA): TGTGCCAGCAGCTTAGGACGGGAGAGGAACCACGAGCAGTACTTC. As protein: CASSLGRERNHEQYF. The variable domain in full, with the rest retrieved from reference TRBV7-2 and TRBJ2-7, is GAGVSQSPSNKVTEKGKDVELRCDPISGHTALYWYRQSLGQGLEFLIYFQGNSAPDKSGLPSDRFSAERTGGSVSTLTIQRTQQEDSAVYLCASSLGRERNHEQYFGPGTRLTVT.

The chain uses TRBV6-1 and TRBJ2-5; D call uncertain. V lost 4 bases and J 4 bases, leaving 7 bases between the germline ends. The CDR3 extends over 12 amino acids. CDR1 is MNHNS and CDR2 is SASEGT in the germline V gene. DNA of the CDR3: TGTGCCAGCAGTGGGGCCCCAGAGACCCAGTACTTC. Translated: CASSGAPETQYF.

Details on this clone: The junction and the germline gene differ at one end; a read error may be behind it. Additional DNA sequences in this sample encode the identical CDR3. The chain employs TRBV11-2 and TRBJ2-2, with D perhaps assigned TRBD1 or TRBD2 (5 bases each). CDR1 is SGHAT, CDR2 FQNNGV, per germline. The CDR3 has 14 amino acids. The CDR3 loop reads CASSLVAGAGELFF. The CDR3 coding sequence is TGTGCCAGCAGCTTAGTAGCCGGGGCCGGGGAACTGTTTTTT.

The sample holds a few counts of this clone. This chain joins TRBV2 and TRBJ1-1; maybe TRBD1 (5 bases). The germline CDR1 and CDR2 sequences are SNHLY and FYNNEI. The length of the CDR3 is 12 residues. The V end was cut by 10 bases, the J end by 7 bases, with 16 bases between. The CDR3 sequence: CATGKGTHEAFF. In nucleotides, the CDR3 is TGTGCCACCGGGAAAGGGACCCATGAAGCTTTCTTT. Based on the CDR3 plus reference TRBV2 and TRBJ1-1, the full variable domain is EPEVTQTPSHQVTQMGQEVILRCVPISNHLYFYWYRQILGQKVEFLVSFYNNEISEKSEIFDDQFSVERPDGSNFTLKIRSTKLEDSAMYFCATGKGTHEAFFGQGTRLTVV.

In DNA form, the CDR3 reads TGTGCCAGCAGCCCTAGGGGGACTAGCGGGAACACAGATACGCAGTATTTT. Its translation is CASSPRGTSGNTDTQYF. The chain links TRBV7-2 to TRBJ2-3; 13 bases align to TRBD2. The V and J ends lost 5 bases and 2 bases, in that order; junction bases with no gene match: 7. The length of the CDR3 is 17 residues. Germline V gives CDR1 SGHTA, CDR2 FQGNSA.

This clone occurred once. The DNA of the CDR3 is TGTGCCAGCAGCAAATCGACAGGGTTTAGTGGAAACACCATATATTTT. Protein: CASSKSTGFSGNTIYF. The rearrangement uses TRBV9 and TRBJ1-3; 7 bases fit TRBD1. This CDR3 region has 16 residues. Germline V lookup: CDR1 SGDLS, CDR2 YYNGEE. Germline trimming cut 4 bases from V and 3 bases from J; bases unmatched to any gene: 10.

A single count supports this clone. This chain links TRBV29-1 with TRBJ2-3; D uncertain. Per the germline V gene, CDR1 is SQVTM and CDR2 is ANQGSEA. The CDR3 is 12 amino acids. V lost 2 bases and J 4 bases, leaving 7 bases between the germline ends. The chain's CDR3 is CSVELASDTQYF. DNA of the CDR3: TGCAGCGTTGAACTGGCCTCAGATACGCAGTATTTT.

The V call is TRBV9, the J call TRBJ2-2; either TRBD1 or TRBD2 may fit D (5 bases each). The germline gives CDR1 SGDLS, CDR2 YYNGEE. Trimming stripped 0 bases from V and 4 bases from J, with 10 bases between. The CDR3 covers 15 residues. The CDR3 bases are TGTGCCAGCAGCGTAGTTCCGGGACCCACCGGGGAGCTGTTTTTT. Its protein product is CASSVVPGPTGELFF. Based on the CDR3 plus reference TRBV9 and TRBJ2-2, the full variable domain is DSGVTQTPKHLITATGQRVTLRCSPRSGDLSVYWYQQSLDQGLQFLIQYYNGEERAKGNILERFSAQQFPDLHSELNLSSLELGDSALYFCASSVVPGPTGELFFGEGSRLTVL.